A selection of T cell receptor beta chains follows, all from one sample in a study of blood T cells in healthy people across ages. TCRdb used MiXCR to reprocess the 5' RACE reads, holding one entry per CDR3 protein. The sample has 550,000 to 700,000 distinct CDR3 sequences, 25% to 30% seen once; the top ten hold less than 20%. The sample consisted of blood. Receptors were obtained from a woman between 65 and 79 years old in good health. CDR3s include the opening cysteine and the closing phenylalanine or tryptophan. The order of the fields is D gene, clone size, J gene, V gene, CDR3 DNA, CDR3 protein. D genes are given only for firm matches. Clone sizes are given selectively: once, few, many, or a class where the clone is expanded.

d_gene: -
abundance: few
j_gene: TRBJ2-3
v_gene: TRBV29-1
CDR3nt: TGCAGCGTTGGCAGGGATCCCAACGCAGATACGCAGTATTTT
CDR3aa: CSVGRDPNADTQYF

d_gene: -
abundance: few
j_gene: TRBJ1-4
v_gene: TRBV19
CDR3nt: TGTGCCAGCAAAGACGGGACGGCCTGGGATGAAAAACTGTTTTTT
CDR3aa: CASKDGTAWDEKLFF

d_gene: TRBD1
abundance: few
j_gene: TRBJ2-5
v_gene: TRBV11-3
CDR3nt: TGTGCCAGCAGCTACAGGGGGGCAGAGACCCAGTACTTC
CDR3aa: CASSYRGAETQYF

d_gene: -
abundance: few
j_gene: TRBJ2-3
v_gene: TRBV10-3
CDR3nt: TGTGCCATCAGTGGGCGTAGCGCAGATACGCAGTATTTT
CDR3aa: CAISGRSADTQYF

d_gene: TRBD1
abundance: few
j_gene: TRBJ2-5
v_gene: TRBV5-1
CDR3nt: TGCGCCAGCAGCTTGAGGGACAGAGCGGAGACCCAGTACTTC
CDR3aa: CASSLRDRAETQYF

d_gene: -
abundance: -
j_gene: TRBJ2-5
v_gene: TRBV7-2
CDR3nt: TGTGCCAGCAGCCGAACCCCGGGGGCAGAAGAGACCCAGTACTTC
CDR3aa: CASSRTPGAEETQYF

d_gene: -
abundance: -
j_gene: TRBJ1-5
v_gene: TRBV24-1
CDR3nt: TGTGCCACCCAGGGAGGGGAGCGTCAGCCCCAGCATTTT
CDR3aa: CATQGGERQPQHF

d_gene: TRBD2
abundance: -
j_gene: TRBJ2-5
v_gene: TRBV20-1
CDR3nt: TGCAGTGCTAGTCCCGGACTAGCGGTTCAAGAGACCCAGTACTTC
CDR3aa: CSASPGLAVQETQYF

d_gene: -
abundance: -
j_gene: TRBJ1-2
v_gene: TRBV5-1
CDR3nt: TGCGCCAGCAGCTTGTCCGACCCCAGCTATGGCTACACCTTC
CDR3aa: CASSLSDPSYGYTF

d_gene: -
abundance: -
j_gene: TRBJ2-7
v_gene: TRBV5-1
CDR3nt: TGCGCCAGCAGCGTCGACGGGGGAGACCCCTACGAGCAGTACTTC
CDR3aa: CASSVDGGDPYEQYF

d_gene: TRBD1
abundance: -
j_gene: TRBJ2-7
v_gene: TRBV6-6
CDR3nt: TGTGCCAGCAGTTACGCGGACAGGGGAGGTTACGAGCAGTACTTC
CDR3aa: CASSYADRGGYEQYF

d_gene: -
abundance: few
j_gene: TRBJ2-3
v_gene: TRBV7-2
CDR3nt: TGTGCCAGCAGCCCATTTCAACACCGTGGTCGGTATTTT
CDR3aa: CASSPFQHRGRYF

d_gene: -
abundance: few
j_gene: TRBJ2-1
v_gene: TRBV27
CDR3nt: TGTGCCAGCAGTGAAGGGACTCACAATGAGCAGTTCTTC
CDR3aa: CASSEGTHNEQFF

d_gene: -
abundance: few
j_gene: TRBJ1-4
v_gene: TRBV7-8
CDR3nt: TGTGCCAGCAGCTTTAGACACGAAGTTGCAACTAATGAAAAACTGTTTTTT
CDR3aa: CASSFRHEVATNEKLFF

d_gene: -
abundance: -
j_gene: TRBJ2-1
v_gene: TRBV24-1
CDR3nt: TGTGCCACCAGTGACGCTGGACTTGTAAGGGTCAATGAGCAGTTCTTC
CDR3aa: CATSDAGLVRVNEQFF